This T cell receptor beta chain was documented in a study of control samples from healthy donors and cancer patients. With 7 bases clipped from V and 6 bases from J, the junction kept 5 bases outside the gene matches. This CDR3 is 13 amino acids long. CDR1 SQVTM and CDR2 ANQGSEA come from the germline V gene. Libraries were prepared by immunoSEQ multiplex PCR; TCRdb keeps only in-frame clonotypes and omits some of them. The table shows over 150,000 clones, with nearly 96% occurring only once. The source material was blood. The J gene is TRBJ1-4, the V gene TRBV29-1; 10 positions agree with TRBD1. The receptor was derived from a woman aged 30 to 39 in good health. Written as DNA, the CDR3 is TGCAGCGCAAGACAGGGGGCATATGAAAAACTGTTTTTT. This codes for CSARQGAYEKLFF.